This entry lists 17 T cell receptor beta chains sequenced from one sample in a study of blood T cell repertoires in COVID-19. Sequenced by immunoSEQ multiplex PCR; TCRdb stores in-frame clones only, minus some. Here the sample spans roughly 100,000 clones, approximately 92% being singletons. The specimen was peripheral blood. These receptors originate from a woman between 50 and 59 years old with COVID-19, enrolled during active disease.

The chain uses TRBV12-5 and TRBJ2-3, with D possibly TRBD2 on 5 matching bases. The germline gives CDR1 LGHNT, CDR2 FRNRAP. Trimming removed 6 bases from V and 0 bases from J, with 7 bases in between. The CDR3 covers 13 residues. CDR3 residues: CASGDWSTDTQYF. The CDR3 DNA is TGTGCTAGTGGGGACTGGAGCACAGATACGCAGTATTTT.

V gene TRBV14 combines with J gene TRBJ1-2; 7 nucleotides line up with TRBD1. After removal of 1 base from V and 4 bases from J, the junction contained 9 bases not matched to a gene. This CDR3 has 16 amino acids. Per the germline V gene, CDR1 is SGHDN and CDR2 is FVKESK. CDR3 nucleotides: TGTGCCAGCAGCCAAGTTTTGAAGGGGGCGCCCTATGGCTACACCTTC. It codes for CASSQVLKGAPYGYTF.

This chain joins TRBV28 and TRBJ1-2; the D is unclear. CDR3 length: 14 amino acids. From germline, CDR1 is MDHEN and CDR2 SYDVKM. V lost 6 bases to trimming and J lost 4 bases, with 15 bases between them. CDR3 loop: CASRGGIPTYGYTF. The DNA of the CDR3 is TGTGCCAGCAGGGGAGGGATCCCAACCTATGGCTACACCTTC.

The chain is built from TRBV3-1 (or the pseudogene TRBV3-2) and TRBJ1-1, with 8 bases aligning to TRBD1. Germline CDR1 and CDR2: LGHDT and YNNKEL (reference sequence). The V and J ends lost 4 bases and 0 bases, in that order; junction bases with no gene match: 7. There are 16 residues in the CDR3. CDR3 DNA: TGTGCCAGCAGCCGACAGGGGTTTTCAATGAACACTGAAGCTTTCTTT. It codes for CASSRQGFSMNTEAFF.

The chain links TRBV3-1 (or the pseudogene TRBV3-2) to TRBJ1-2; tentative D call: TRBD1 (5 bases). Germline-derived CDR1 and CDR2 are LGHDT and YNNKEL (reference sequence). V lost 5 bases, J lost 1 base, and 8 bases lay in between. This CDR3 comprises 13 residues. The CDR3 sequence is CASSSDSNYGYTF. The CDR3 bases are TGTGCCAGCAGCAGCGACAGTAACTATGGCTACACCTTC.

The chain couples TRBV19 to TRBJ1-2; TRBD1 matches 9 bases. This CDR3 is built from 14 residues. Germline assignment: CDR1 LNHDA and CDR2 SQIVND (reference sequence). Trimming took 5 bases from V and 5 from J; bases not matched to a gene: 6. For the CDR3, the DNA is TGTGCCAGTAGTTCGGACAGGGGAGGTTATGGCTACACCTTC. Translating it yields CASSSDRGGYGYTF. The full variable domain, its missing parts supplied by reference TRBV19 and TRBJ1-2, is DGGITQSPKYLFRKEGQNVTLSCEQNLNHDAMYWYRQDPGQGLRLIYYSQIVNDFQKGDIAEGYSVSREKKESFPLTVTSAQKNPTAFYLCASSSDRGGYGYTFGSGTRLTVV.

V gene TRBV3-1 (or the pseudogene TRBV3-2) combines with J gene TRBJ1-3, with 7 bases matching TRBD1. The CDR3 contains 15 residues. CDR1 is LGHDT, CDR2 YNNKEL, per germline (reference sequence). Unmatched junction bases numbered 3, after V lost 4 bases and J lost 0 bases. This CDR3 reads CASSRDSISGNTIYF. The CDR3 bases are TGTGCCAGCAGCCGGGACAGCATCTCTGGAAACACCATATATTTT.

The chain employs TRBV7-2 and TRBJ1-1; a weak D match, TRBD1 (5 bases). Per germline, CDR1 SGHTA and CDR2 FQGNSA. There are 16 residues in the CDR3. V was shortened by 0 bases and J by 3 bases, with 14 bases between the two germline ends. CDR3 in DNA: TGTGCCAGCAGCTTAGCGTGGGCAGGGTTGGACACTGAAGCTTTCTTT. The encoded protein is CASSLAWAGLDTEAFF.

The V call is TRBV5-1, the J call TRBJ1-3; D possibly corresponds to TRBD1 (6 bases). CDR3 length equals 13 residues. CDR1 is SGHRS, CDR2 YFSETQ, per germline. V lost 4 bases to trimming and J lost 9 bases, with 14 bases between them. CDR3: CASSGELQGTIYF. The CDR3, as DNA: TGCGCCAGCAGCGGAGAATTACAGGGCACCATATATTTT. The complete variable domain, with remaining parts taken from reference TRBV5-1 and TRBJ1-3, reads KAGVTQTPRYLIKTRGQQVTLSCSPISGHRSVSWYQQTPGQGLQFLFEYFSETQRNKGNFPGRFSGRQFSNSRSEMNVSTLELGDSALYLCASSGELQGTIYFGEGSWLTVV.

The sample holds one count of this clone. The chain recombines TRBV7-2 with TRBJ1-5, with D maybe TRBD1 (5 bases). V lost 1 base and J 5 bases, leaving 12 bases between the germline ends. This CDR3 has 15 amino acids. Germline V CDR1 and CDR2: SGHTA, FQGNSA. CDR3 nucleotide sequence: TGTGCCAGCAGCTTAGAGGACAACCTAGATCAGCCCCAGCATTTT. As protein: CASSLEDNLDQPQHF.

The V and J genes are TRBV5-1 and TRBJ2-5; 7 nucleotides align to TRBD1. Germline CDR1 and CDR2: SGHRS and YFSETQ. This CDR3 is built from 16 residues. V lost 0 bases and J lost 4; bases outside the gene matches: 9. CDR3 coding DNA: TGCGCCAGCAGCTTGGGCCCCGGGACAGCCGGAGAGACCCAGTACTTC. It codes for CASSLGPGTAGETQYF.

The chain recombines TRBV28 with TRBJ1-1; unclear D gene. Germline CDR1 reads MDHEN; CDR2 reads SYDVKM. CDR3 length: 12 residues. The germline V and J ends were trimmed by 2 bases and 5 bases, with 6 bases remaining between them. CDR3 nucleotide sequence: TGTGCCAGCAGTTTAGTCCGGACTGAAGCTTTCTTT. Translating it yields CASSLVRTEAFF.

The gene calls are TRBV2 and TRBJ2-5; D perhaps matches TRBD1 (7 bases). Trimming took off 4 bases at V and 7 bases at J, with 13 bases between the two ends. Germline CDR1 is SNHLY and CDR2 is FYNNEI. The CDR3 covers 13 residues. CDR3 nucleotides: TGTGCCAGCAGTGGAGACCAGGGGGGGACCCAGTACTTC. Amino acids: CASSGDQGGTQYF.

The chain uses TRBV27 and TRBJ2-3; TRBD1 matches 11 bases. Trimming at V came to 7 bases and at J to 3 bases, leaving 12 bases not matched to a gene. Germline V CDR1 and CDR2: MNHEY, SMNVEV (reference sequence). This CDR3 comprises 17 residues. The CDR3 DNA reads as TGTGCCAGCAAGAGGACAGGGGGCGTTGGAAAGACAGATACGCAGTATTTT. Translating gives CASKRTGGVGKTDTQYF.

The rearrangement links TRBV5-4 to TRBJ2-3; D gene uncertain. V was shortened by 2 bases and J by 3 bases, with 4 bases between the two germline ends. CDR3 size: 12 residues. Per the germline V gene, CDR1 is SGHNT and CDR2 is YYREEE (reference sequence). The CDR3 DNA reads as TGTGCCAGCAGCTTTAATACAGATACGCAGTATTTT. This gives the protein CASSFNTDTQYF.

This chain joins TRBV19 and TRBJ1-6; TRBD1 matches 7 bases. The CDR3 loop spans 13 amino acids. The ends lost 10 bases at V and 7 bases at J; junction bases unmatched: 7. CDR1 is LNHDA, CDR2 SQIVND, per germline (reference sequence). The CDR3 bases are TGTGCCACCGAGGAGGGACAGAATTCACCCCTCCACTTT. As protein: CATEEGQNSPLHF.

The chain employs TRBV9 and TRBJ1-2; D not certain. The CDR3 totals 14 residues. V lost 4 bases to trimming and J lost 2 bases, with 12 bases between them. Per the germline V gene, CDR1 is SGDLS and CDR2 is YYNGEE. CDR3 in DNA: TGTGCCAGCAGCAGAGAGACTGGAAACTATGGCTACACCTTC. It yields the protein CASSRETGNYGYTF.